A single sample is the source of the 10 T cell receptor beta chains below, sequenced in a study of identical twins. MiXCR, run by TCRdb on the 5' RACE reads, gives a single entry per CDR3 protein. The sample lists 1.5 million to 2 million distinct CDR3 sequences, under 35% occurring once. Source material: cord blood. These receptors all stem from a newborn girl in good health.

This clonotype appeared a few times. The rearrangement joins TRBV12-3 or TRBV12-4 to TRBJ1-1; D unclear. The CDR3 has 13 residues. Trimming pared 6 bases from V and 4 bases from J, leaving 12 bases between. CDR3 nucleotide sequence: TGTGCCAGCAGCCAGCTAGGTCGCACTGAAGCTTTCTTT. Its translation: CASSQLGRTEAFF.

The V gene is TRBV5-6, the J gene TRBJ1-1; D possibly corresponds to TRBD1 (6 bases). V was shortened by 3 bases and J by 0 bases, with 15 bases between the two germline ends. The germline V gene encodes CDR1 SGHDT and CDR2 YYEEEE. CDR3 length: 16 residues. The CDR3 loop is CASSYYRVHMNTEAFF. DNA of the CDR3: TGTGCCAGCAGCTACTACAGGGTGCACATGAACACTGAAGCTTTCTTT.

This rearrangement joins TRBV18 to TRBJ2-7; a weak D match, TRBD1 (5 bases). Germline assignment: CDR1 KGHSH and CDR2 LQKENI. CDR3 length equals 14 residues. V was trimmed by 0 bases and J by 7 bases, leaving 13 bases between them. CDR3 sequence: CASSPPGHRNEQYF. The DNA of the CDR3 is TGTGCCAGCTCACCACCGGGGCACCGTAATGAGCAGTACTTC.

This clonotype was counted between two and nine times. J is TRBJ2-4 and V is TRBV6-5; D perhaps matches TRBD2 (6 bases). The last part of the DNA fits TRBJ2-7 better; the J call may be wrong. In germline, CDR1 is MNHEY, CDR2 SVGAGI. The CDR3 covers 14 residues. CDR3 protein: CASSYGAGRYEQYF. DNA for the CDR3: TGTGCCAGCAGTTACGGCGCAGGGAGGTACGAGCAGTACTTC.

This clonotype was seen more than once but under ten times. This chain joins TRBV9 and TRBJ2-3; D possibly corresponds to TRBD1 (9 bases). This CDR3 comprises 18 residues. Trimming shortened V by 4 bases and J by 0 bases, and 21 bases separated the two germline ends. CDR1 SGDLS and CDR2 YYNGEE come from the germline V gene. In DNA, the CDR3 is TGTGCCAGCAGCTGGGACAGGGTTAGCGGGACTAGCACAGATACGCAGTATTTT. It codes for CASSWDRVSGTSTDTQYF.

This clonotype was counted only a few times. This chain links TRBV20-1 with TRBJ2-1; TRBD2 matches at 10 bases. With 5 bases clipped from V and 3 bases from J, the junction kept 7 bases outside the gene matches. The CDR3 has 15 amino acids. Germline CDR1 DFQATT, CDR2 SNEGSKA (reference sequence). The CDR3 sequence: CSASIAGGVYNEQFF. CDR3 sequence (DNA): TGCAGTGCTTCTATAGCGGGGGGCGTCTACAATGAGCAGTTCTTC.

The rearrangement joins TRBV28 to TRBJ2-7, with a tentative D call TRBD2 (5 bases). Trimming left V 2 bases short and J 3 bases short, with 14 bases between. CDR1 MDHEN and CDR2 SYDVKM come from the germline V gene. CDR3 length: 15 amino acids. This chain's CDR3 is CASSLEAEIIYEQYF. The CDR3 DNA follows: TGTGCCAGCAGTTTAGAAGCGGAAATTATCTACGAGCAGTACTTC.

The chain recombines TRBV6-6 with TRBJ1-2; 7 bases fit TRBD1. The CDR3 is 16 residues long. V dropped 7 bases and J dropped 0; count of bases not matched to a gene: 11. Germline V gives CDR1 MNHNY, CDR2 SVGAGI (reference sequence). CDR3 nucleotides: TGTGCCAGCACCCTACCGGGACAGCTTTCTAACTATGGCTACACCTTC. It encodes CASTLPGQLSNYGYTF.

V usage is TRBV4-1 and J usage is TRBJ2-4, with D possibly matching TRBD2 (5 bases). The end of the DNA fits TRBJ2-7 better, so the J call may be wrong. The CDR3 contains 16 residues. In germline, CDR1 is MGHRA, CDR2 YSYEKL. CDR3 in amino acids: CASSQDLRAPAYEQYF. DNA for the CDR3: TGCGCCAGCAGCCAAGATCTGAGGGCGCCCGCATACGAGCAGTACTTC.

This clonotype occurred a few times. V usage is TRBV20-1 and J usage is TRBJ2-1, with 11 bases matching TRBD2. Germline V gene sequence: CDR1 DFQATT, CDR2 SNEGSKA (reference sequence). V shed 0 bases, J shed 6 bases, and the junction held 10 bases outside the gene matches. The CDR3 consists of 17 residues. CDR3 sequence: CSARDLVAGGGGNEQFF. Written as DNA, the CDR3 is TGCAGTGCTAGAGATTTGGTAGCGGGAGGGGGGGGCAATGAGCAGTTCTTC.